The clone carrying this T cell receptor (beta chain) was recorded a few times. Its antigen is not identified. This specimen belongs to a study of CD8 T cells in ankylosing spondylitis. Study results and caveats: Matched ankylosing spondylitis synovial fluid reportedly showed significant enrichment of disease-linked clones. Blood from ankylosing spondylitis patients appeared to carry a characteristic roughly 8-variant TCR beta motif.

Quantitative 5'-RACE with molecular barcodes generated TCR beta libraries. MiXCR, applied by TCRdb to the 5' RACE reads, yields one record per CDR3 protein. The sample includes over 450,000 distinct CDR3 sequences, about an eighth seen only once; the top ten take 6.5% to 7%. Deletions cut 2 bases from V and 5 bases from J, with 14 bases between. Germline assignment: CDR1 KGHDR and CDR2 SFDVKD. CDR3 size: 15 residues. The V gene is TRBV24-1, the J gene TRBJ1-1; D perhaps matches TRBD1 (6 bases). The sequencing sample was made of blood, either unsorted or a sorted T cell fraction (not recorded which). The origin of this receptor is a male donor with ankylosing spondylitis. The CDR3 loop reads CATSDSREGGTEAFF. DNA of the CDR3: TGTGCCACCAGTGATTCCAGGGAAGGGGGGACTGAAGCTTTCTTT.